These T cell receptor beta chains were read from a single sample in a study of T cells in localized non-small cell lung cancer. This table comes from immunoSEQ multiplex PCR, and its TCRdb copy is limited to in-frame clones, with some not included. The sample includes tens of thousands of clones, roughly nine tenths of them seen just once. Sequenced material: PBMCs, taken before any cancer treatment. All receptors come from a woman aged 40 to 75 with stage II lung adenocarcinoma. The CDR3 runs from the conserved cysteine through the conserved F or W. The D gene is left open where the match is weak.

j_call v_call d_call cdr3_nt cdr3_aa
TRBJ2-1 TRBV5-1 TRBD1 TGCGCCAGCAGCCAAGACCGGGACAGGGAGGGCAATGAGCAGTTCTTC CASSQDRDREGNEQFF
TRBJ2-3 TRBV29-1 - TGCAGCGTTGAAGATCCCGGGGGCTCGGGGACTGCCCTTTCTAGCACAGATACGCAGTATTTT CSVEDPGGSGTALSSTDTQYF
TRBJ2-2 TRBV28 - TGTGCCAGCAGTCAATTCCAGGGGTCGTACACCGGGGAGCTGTTTTTT CASSQFQGSYTGELFF
TRBJ1-6 TRBV6-4 - TGTGCCAGCAGTGAGGGCAGGGGAGCAAATTCACCCCTCCACTTT CASSEGRGANSPLHF
TRBJ1-4 TRBV7-9 - TGTGCCAGCAGCTTATTGGGACGCGCGGGTGCAACTAATGAAAAACTGTTTTTT CASSLLGRAGATNEKLFF
TRBJ2-5 TRBV11-2 - TGTGCCAGCAGCTTAGATCTCGGGGGAGGTCAAGAGACCCAGTACTTC CASSLDLGGGQETQYF
TRBJ2-1 TRBV27 - TGTGCCAGCAGCAGTATAGCGGTCTCGTCTTCCTACAATGAGCAGTTCTTC CASSSIAVSSSYNEQFF
TRBJ2-1 TRBV6-6 - TGTGCCAGCAGTTACTCGGGTGGGTATGAGGATGAGCAGTTCTTC CASSYSGGYEDEQFF
TRBJ1-2 TRBV10-3 - TGTGCCATCAGTGAGTCTCCGGCCTACAGGGACTATGGCTACACCTTC CAISESPAYRDYGYTF
TRBJ2-6 TRBV5-1 TRBD1 TGCGCCAGCGCGGACCGTACGTATCACAGGGGGGCCGGGGCCAACGTCCTGACTTTC CASADRTYHRGAGANVLTF
TRBJ1-5 TRBV10-3 - TGTGCCATCTCCAGGGGCGAGGCTCAGCCCCAGCATTTT CAISRGEAQPQHF
TRBJ1-3 TRBV28 - TGTGCCAGCAGTTTATCAGTCTCTGGAAACACCATATATTTT CASSLSVSGNTIYF
TRBJ1-2 TRBV14 - TGTGCCAGCAGCCCGGTAGGAGGCAGTCTTCGCTACACCTTC CASSPVGGSLRYTF
TRBJ2-5 TRBV5-4 - TGTGCCAGCAGCTTGGGGGCTAGCCAAGAGACCCAGTACTTC CASSLGASQETQYF
TRBJ2-5 TRBV28 TRBD1 TGTGCCAGCAGCCGCCCAGGGGGACAGCGGGAGACCCAGTACTTC CASSRPGGQRETQYF
TRBJ1-1 TRBV5-1 - TGCGCCAGCAGCCGATTTCAGGGCCCATACACTGAAGCTTTCTTT CASSRFQGPYTEAFF